Listed below are T cell receptor beta chains from one sample, sequenced in a study of graft-versus-host responses after intestinal transplantation. Clones were read by immunoSEQ multiplex PCR, and TCRdb kept only the in-frame ones, dropping some. The sample has 84,000 or so clones, around 87% seen once. Antigen specificity for these receptors is unknown. The sequences come from unstimulated CD8+ T cells sorted from spleen or lymph node cells, collected before transplant. The receptor source for this set is a human donor who was the organ donor for an intestinal transplant. The CDR3 runs from the conserved cysteine through the conserved F or W. The order of the fields is J gene, clone size, D gene, V gene, CDR3 DNA, CDR3 protein. A D gene is named only where the DNA matches it firmly. Expanded clones get a size class; other rows say once, few or many, or leave the size out.

J: TRBJ1-2; size: -; D: -; V: TRBV6-5; DNA: TGTGCCAGCAGTTACTCAAACCGACAGAGGGCGTCTGGCTACACCTTC; CDR3: CASSYSNRQRASGYTF
J: TRBJ2-1; size: -; D: -; V: TRBV13; DNA: TGTGCCAGCAGCATAGGACAGTTCAATGAGCAGTTCTTC; CDR3: CASSIGQFNEQFF
J: TRBJ1-1; size: -; D: -; V: TRBV7-9; DNA: TGTGCCAGCAGCTTATCGGTTTCCGTCGAAGCTTTCTTT; CDR3: CASSLSVSVEAFF
J: TRBJ2-5; size: -; D: TRBD2; V: TRBV4-1; DNA: TGCGCCAGCAGCCTTCGGGACTACCCACAAGAGACCCAGTACTTC; CDR3: CASSLRDYPQETQYF
J: TRBJ2-2; size: once; D: -; V: TRBV7-3; DNA: TGTGCCAGCAGCTCTACAGGGTCGGGCACCGGGGAGCTGTTTTTT; CDR3: CASSSTGSGTGELFF
J: TRBJ2-7; size: -; D: TRBD1; V: TRBV28; DNA: TGTGCCAGCAGTTCCCCGTCGGGACAGTATTTCCCCTACGAGCAGTACTTC; CDR3: CASSSPSGQYFPYEQYF
J: TRBJ2-7; size: -; D: TRBD1; V: TRBV2; DNA: TGTGCCAGCAACCCTAGAGGACAGGGGGTTTACAAGTCCGAGCAGTACTTC; CDR3: CASNPRGQGVYKSEQYF
J: TRBJ1-5; size: -; D: -; V: TRBV9; DNA: TGTGCCAGTGCCGGGGGGGACAGCAATCAGCCCCAGCATTTT; CDR3: CASAGGDSNQPQHF
J: TRBJ2-7; size: -; D: TRBD2; V: TRBV11-1; DNA: TGTGCCAGCAGTTCGGAGCGACTAGCTTCCGAGCAGTACTTC; CDR3: CASSSERLASEQYF
J: TRBJ1-1; size: -; D: TRBD1; V: TRBV10-2; DNA: TGCGCCAGCAAAGGGGGCTACACTGAAGCTTTCTTT; CDR3: CASKGGYTEAFF
J: TRBJ2-1; size: -; D: -; V: TRBV5-1; DNA: TGCGCCAGCAGCTTCGGTGCGGCGGGGGCCCCGAAAAAGAACAATGAGCAGTTCTTC; CDR3: CASSFGAAGAPKKNNEQFF
J: TRBJ2-7; size: -; D: -; V: TRBV14; DNA: TGTGCCAGTGGGGTAGGGCATCCCTACGAGCAGTACTTC; CDR3: CASGVGHPYEQYF
J: TRBJ1-4; size: -; D: -; V: TRBV4-1; DNA: TGCGCCAGCAGCCTGGTCTGGAGAGAAAAACTGTTTTTT; CDR3: CASSLVWREKLFF
J: TRBJ2-3; size: -; D: -; V: TRBV9; DNA: TGTGCCAGCAGCCCGGTAGTAACCAGCACAGATACGCAGTATTTT; CDR3: CASSPVVTSTDTQYF
J: TRBJ2-2; size: -; D: -; V: TRBV9; DNA: TGTGCCAGCAGCGGGGGGGCGACAGGGAACACCGGGGAGCTGTTTTTT; CDR3: CASSGGATGNTGELFF
J: TRBJ2-5; size: -; D: TRBD2; V: TRBV29-1; DNA: TGCAGCGTTGAAGAGTCATGGCTAGCGGGGGGCGAAGAGACCCAGTACTTC; CDR3: CSVEESWLAGGEETQYF
J: TRBJ2-3; size: -; D: -; V: TRBV5-1; DNA: TGCGCCAGCAGCTTAAGGGGCGGGGATACGCAGTATTTT; CDR3: CASSLRGGDTQYF
J: TRBJ2-3; size: -; D: -; V: TRBV7-3; DNA: TGTGCCAGCAGCTTAACTGCGTTTCCAGATACGCAGTATTTT; CDR3: CASSLTAFPDTQYF
J: TRBJ2-2; size: -; D: TRBD1; V: TRBV28; DNA: TGTGCCAGCAGTTTGACAGGGAAAGCCGGGGAGCTGTTTTTT; CDR3: CASSLTGKAGELFF
J: TRBJ1-3; size: -; D: -; V: TRBV6-6; DNA: TGTGCCAGCAGTAGTGGTGTGCGGGACACCATATATTTT; CDR3: CASSSGVRDTIYF
J: TRBJ2-1; size: -; D: -; V: TRBV30; DNA: TGTGCCTGGAGTCATACAGCGGTTTGGGACAATGAGCAGTTCTTC; CDR3: CAWSHTAVWDNEQFF
J: TRBJ1-2; size: -; D: -; V: TRBV28; DNA: TGTGCCACCCTGGGGGGCTATGGCTACACCTTC; CDR3: CATLGGYGYTF
J: TRBJ2-5; size: -; D: -; V: TRBV5-6; DNA: TGTGCCAGCACCCACTGGGAAATTGGAGAGACCCAGTACTTC; CDR3: CASTHWEIGETQYF
J: TRBJ1-1; size: -; D: -; V: TRBV30; DNA: TGTGCCTGGAGCCGAATATCTGAAGCTTTCTTT; CDR3: CAWSRISEAFF